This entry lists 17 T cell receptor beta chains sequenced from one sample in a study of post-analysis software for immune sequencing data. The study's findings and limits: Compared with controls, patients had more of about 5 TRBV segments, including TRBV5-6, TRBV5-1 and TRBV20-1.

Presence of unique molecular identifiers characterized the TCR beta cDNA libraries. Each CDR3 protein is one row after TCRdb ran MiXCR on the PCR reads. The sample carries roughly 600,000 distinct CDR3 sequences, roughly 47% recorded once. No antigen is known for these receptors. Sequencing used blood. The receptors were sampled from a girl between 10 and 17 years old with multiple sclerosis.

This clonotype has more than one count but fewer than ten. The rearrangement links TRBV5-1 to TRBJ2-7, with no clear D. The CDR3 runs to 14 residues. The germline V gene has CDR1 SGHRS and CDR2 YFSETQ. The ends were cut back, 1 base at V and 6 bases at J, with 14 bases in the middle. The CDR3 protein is CASSLPTSGGEQYF. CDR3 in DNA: TGCGCCAGCAGCTTGCCTACTTCGGGTGGCGAGCAGTACTTC.

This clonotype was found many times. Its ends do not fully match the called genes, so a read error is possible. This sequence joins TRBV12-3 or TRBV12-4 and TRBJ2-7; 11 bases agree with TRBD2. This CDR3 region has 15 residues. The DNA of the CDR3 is TGTGCCAGCAGCTTAGCGGGGACTAGCGGCTACGAGCAGTACTTC. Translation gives CASSLAGTSGYEQYF.

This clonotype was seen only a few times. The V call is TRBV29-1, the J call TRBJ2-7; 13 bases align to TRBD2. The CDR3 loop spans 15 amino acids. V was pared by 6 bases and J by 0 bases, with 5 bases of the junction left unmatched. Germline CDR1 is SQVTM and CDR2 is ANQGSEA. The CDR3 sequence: CSVTGTSGNSYEQYF. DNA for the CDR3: TGCAGCGTGACGGGGACTAGCGGGAACTCCTACGAGCAGTACTTC.

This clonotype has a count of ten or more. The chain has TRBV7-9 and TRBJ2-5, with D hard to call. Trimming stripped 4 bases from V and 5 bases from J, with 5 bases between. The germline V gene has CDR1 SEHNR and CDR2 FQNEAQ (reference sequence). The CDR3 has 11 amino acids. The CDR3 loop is CASSSKETQYF. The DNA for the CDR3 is TGTGCCAGCAGCTCAAAGGAGACCCAGTACTTC. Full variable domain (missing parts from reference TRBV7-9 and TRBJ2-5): DTGVSQNPRHKITKRGQNVTFRCDPISEHNRLYWYRQTLGQGPEFLTYFQNEAQLEKSRLLSDRFSAERPKGSFSTLEIQRTEQGDSAMYLCASSSKETQYFGPGTRLLVL.

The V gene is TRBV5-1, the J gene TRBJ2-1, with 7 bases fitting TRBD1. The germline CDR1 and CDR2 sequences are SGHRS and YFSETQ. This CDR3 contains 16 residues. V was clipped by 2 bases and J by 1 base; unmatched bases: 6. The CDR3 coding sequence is TGCGCCAGCAGCTTAGGGGGCGGGTTTTCCTACAATGAGCAGTTCTTC. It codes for CASSLGGGFSYNEQFF.

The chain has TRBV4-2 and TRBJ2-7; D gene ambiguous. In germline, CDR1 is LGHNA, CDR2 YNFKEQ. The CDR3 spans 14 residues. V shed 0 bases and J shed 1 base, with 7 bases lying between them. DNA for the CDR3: TGTGCCAGCAGCCAAGATGCAATTTCCTACGAGCAGTACTTC. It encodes CASSQDAISYEQYF.

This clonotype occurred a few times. DNA of the CDR3: TGCAGCGGAGACAAGGGCAATGAGCAGTTCTTC. This encodes CSGDKGNEQFF. The chain links TRBV29-1 to TRBJ2-1, with no clear D. Trimming took 7 bases from V and 6 from J, leaving 10 bases between them. The V gene's germline CDR1 is SQVTM and CDR2 ANQGSEA. The CDR3 sequence is 11 residues long.

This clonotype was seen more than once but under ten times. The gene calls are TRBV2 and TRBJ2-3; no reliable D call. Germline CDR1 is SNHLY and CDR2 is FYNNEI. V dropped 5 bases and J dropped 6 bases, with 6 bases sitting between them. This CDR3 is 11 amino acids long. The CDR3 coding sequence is TGTGCCAGCAGTCCCCTTGATACGCAGTATTTT. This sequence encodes CASSPLDTQYF. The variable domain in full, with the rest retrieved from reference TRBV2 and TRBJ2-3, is EPEVTQTPSHQVTQMGQEVILRCVPISNHLYFYWYRQILGQKVEFLVSFYNNEISEKSEIFDDQFSVERPDGSNFTLKIRSTKLEDSAMYFCASSPLDTQYFGPGTRLTVL.

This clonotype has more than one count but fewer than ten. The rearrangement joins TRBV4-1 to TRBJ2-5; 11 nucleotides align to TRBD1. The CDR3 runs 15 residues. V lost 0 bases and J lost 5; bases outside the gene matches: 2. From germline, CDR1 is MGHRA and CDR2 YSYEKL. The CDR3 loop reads CASSQEGDRGETQYF. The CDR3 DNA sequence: TGCGCCAGCAGCCAAGAGGGGGACAGGGGGGAGACCCAGTACTTC.

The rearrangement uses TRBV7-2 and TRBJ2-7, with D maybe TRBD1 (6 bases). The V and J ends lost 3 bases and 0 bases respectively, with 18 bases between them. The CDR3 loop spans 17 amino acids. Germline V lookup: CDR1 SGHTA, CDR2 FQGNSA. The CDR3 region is CASSFFRSWDNSYEQYF. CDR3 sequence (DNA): TGTGCCAGCAGCTTTTTCAGGAGCTGGGACAACTCCTACGAGCAGTACTTC.

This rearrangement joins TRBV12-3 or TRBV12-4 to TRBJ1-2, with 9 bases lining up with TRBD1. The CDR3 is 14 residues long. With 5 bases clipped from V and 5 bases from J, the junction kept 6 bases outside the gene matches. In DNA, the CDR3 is TGTGCCAGCAGTGCCTTCGACAGGGGGTATGGCTACACCTTC. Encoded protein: CASSAFDRGYGYTF.

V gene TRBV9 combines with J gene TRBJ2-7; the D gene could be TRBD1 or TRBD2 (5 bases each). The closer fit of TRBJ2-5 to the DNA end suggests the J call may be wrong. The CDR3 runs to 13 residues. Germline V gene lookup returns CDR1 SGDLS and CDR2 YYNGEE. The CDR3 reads CASSETGPGTQYF. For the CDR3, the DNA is TGTGCCAGCAGCGAGACGGGGCCAGGGACCCAGTACTTC.

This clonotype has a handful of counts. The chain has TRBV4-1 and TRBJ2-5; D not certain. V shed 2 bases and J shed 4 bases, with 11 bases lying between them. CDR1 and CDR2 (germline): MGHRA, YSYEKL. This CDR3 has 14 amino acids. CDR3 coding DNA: TGCGCCAGCAGCCAACTCGGCCGCTCAGAGACCCAGTACTTC. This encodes CASSQLGRSETQYF.

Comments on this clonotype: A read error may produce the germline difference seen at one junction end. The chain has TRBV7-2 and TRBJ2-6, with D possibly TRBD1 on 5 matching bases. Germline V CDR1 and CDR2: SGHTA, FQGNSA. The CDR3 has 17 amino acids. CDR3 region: CASSFQGTISGANVMTF. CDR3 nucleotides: TGTGCCAGCAGCTTTCAGGGAACCATCTCTGGGGCCAACGTCATGACTTTC.

The DNA for the CDR3 is TGCAGTGCTAGAGGAAGAGGGGGCTACGAGCAGTACTTC. Amino acids: CSARGRGGYEQYF. The genes are TRBV20-1 and TRBJ2-7, with D perhaps TRBD1 (6 bases). Germline loops: CDR1 DFQATT, CDR2 SNEGSKA (reference sequence). The CDR3 spans 13 residues. V lost 1 base and J lost 3, with 10 bases in between.

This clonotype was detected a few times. This chain's CDR3 is CASSQPRGGRNYGYTF. CDR3 bases: TGCGCCAGCAGCCAACCACGGGGCGGACGGAACTATGGCTACACCTTC. The chain employs TRBV4-1 and TRBJ1-2; possible D gene TRBD1, 5 bases. Germline V lookup: CDR1 MGHRA, CDR2 YSYEKL. The CDR3 extends over 16 amino acids. V lost 2 bases, J lost 2 bases, and 15 bases lay in between.

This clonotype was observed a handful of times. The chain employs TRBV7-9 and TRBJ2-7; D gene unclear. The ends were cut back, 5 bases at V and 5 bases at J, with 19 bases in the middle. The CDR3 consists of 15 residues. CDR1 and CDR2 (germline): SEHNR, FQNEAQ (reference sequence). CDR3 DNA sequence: TGTGCCAGCAGCCTCGTGGCGGTGAGAATCAACGAGCAGTACTTC. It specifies CASSLVAVRINEQYF. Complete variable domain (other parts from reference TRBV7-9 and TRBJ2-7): DTGVSQNPRHKITKRGQNVTFRCDPISEHNRLYWYRQTLGQGPEFLTYFQNEAQLEKSRLLSDRFSAERPKGSFSTLEIQRTEQGDSAMYLCASSLVAVRINEQYFGPGTRLTVT.